This T cell receptor (beta chain) was captured by sequencing in a study of OX40 agonist ivuxolimab in advanced cancers. Overall study: Dosing consisted of intravenous ivuxolimab at 0.01 to 10 mg/kg every 2 weeks.

Systemic immunosuppression or autoimmune disease history was grounds to exclude patients. Sequencing was performed with immunoSEQ multiplex PCR; in TCRdb, only in-frame clones are kept and a portion is missing. The sample carries about 74,000 clones, roughly 83% recorded once. Trimming took off 4 bases at V and 4 bases at J, with 10 bases between the two ends. CDR1 and CDR2 from the germline V gene are KGHSH and LQKENI. The CDR3 consists of 13 residues. The receptor was derived from an adult with an advanced solid tumor such as melanoma, head and neck, liver or kidney cancer. The chain recombines TRBV18 with TRBJ1-2, with TRBD1 as a possible D gene (6 bases). Specimen: CD4+ or CD8+ T cells sorted from blood, collected in a trial of the OX40 agonist ivuxolimab. CDR3 in amino acids: CASSLQGLYGYTF. The DNA of the CDR3 is TGTGCCAGCTCACTCCAGGGGCTCTATGGCTACACCTTC.